The clone carrying this TCR beta chain was recorded at least ten times. The entry originates in a study of Graves' ophthalmopathy and Graves' hyperthyroidism. From RNA, the CDR3 regions of TCR beta chains were amplified and sequenced. The library came from an HTBI-primed first-round RT-PCR and a second-round multiplex PCR. MiXCR was run by TCRdb on the multiplex PCR reads, yielding one entry per CDR3 protein. The sample consists of some 350,000 distinct CDR3 sequences, about 18% of them appearing once. The clonotype was recovered from an adult woman with stable Graves' hyperthyroidism. The sample consisted of peripheral blood.

This chain's CDR3 is CASSPGDTEAFF. The CDR3 coding sequence is TGTGCCAGCAGCCCTGGTGACACTGAAGCTTTCTTT. This chain joins TRBV7-9 and TRBJ1-1; no reliable D call. V dropped 5 bases and J dropped 3 bases, with 7 bases sitting between them. The CDR3 totals 12 residues. CDR1 and CDR2 from the germline V gene are SEHNR and FQNEAQ (reference sequence).